The 13 T cell receptor beta chains in this list originate from one sample, sequenced in a study of T cells after yellow fever vaccination. TCRdb processed the 5' RACE reads anew with MiXCR; each CDR3 protein has one entry. The sample includes more than 350,000 distinct CDR3 sequences, 11% of them seen just once. Sample: PBMCs, taken on the day of the first yellow fever vaccination. These receptors were collected from a man aged 18 to 29 who received the YFV17D yellow fever vaccine.

The sample holds many counts of this clonotype. The chain is built from TRBV5-8 and TRBJ1-5, with 7 nucleotides matching TRBD1. J gave up 2 bases and V 7 bases, and 15 bases lay outside the gene matches. The germline V gene encodes CDR1 SGHTS and CDR2 YDEGEE. This CDR3 contains 17 residues. The CDR3 DNA is TGTGCCAGCTTGGGTAGGGGGCGAAGGGGGGGCAATCAGCCCCAGCATTTT. This gives the protein CASLGRGRRGGNQPQHF.

This clonotype has more than one count but fewer than ten. CDR3 DNA: TGTGCCAGCGCCATGGGGCGGGGGACAGGGGGCAATGAGCAGTTCTTC. This encodes CASAMGRGTGGNEQFF. The chain combines TRBV11-3 with TRBJ2-1; the match to TRBD1 covers 11 bases. This CDR3 is 16 amino acids long. Germline lookup yields CDR1 SGHNT and CDR2 YENEEA. Germline trimming cut 8 bases from V and 6 bases from J; bases unmatched to any gene: 12.

In its sample, this clonotype was seen a few times. The genes are TRBV12-5 and TRBJ2-1; 13 nucleotides line up with TRBD2. This CDR3 contains 15 residues. Germline values: CDR1 LGHNT, CDR2 FRNRAP. With 5 bases clipped from V and 8 bases from J, the junction kept 6 bases outside the gene matches. The CDR3 region is CASGPRLAGGDEQFF. CDR3 nucleotides: TGTGCTAGTGGTCCCAGACTAGCGGGGGGTGATGAGCAGTTCTTC.

The chain couples TRBV20-1 to TRBJ2-1; 9 nucleotides match TRBD2. The CDR3 extends over 16 amino acids. V gave up 6 bases and J gave up 3 bases; unmatched junction bases: 12. CDR1 is DFQATT and CDR2 is SNEGSKA in the germline V gene (reference sequence). The CDR3 loop is CSAPVLSAGGYNEQFF. Here the CDR3 DNA reads TGCAGTGCCCCCGTTCTTTCAGCGGGGGGCTACAATGAGCAGTTCTTC.

This sequence joins TRBV9 and TRBJ2-5; 7 bases fit TRBD2. The V gene's germline CDR1 is SGDLS and CDR2 YYNGEE. The V segment lost 0 bases and the J segment 4 bases; nucleotides outside the gene matches: 9. CDR3 length: 16 amino acids. CDR3 nucleotide sequence: TGTGCCAGCAGCGTAGTATCAAGCGGGGTAGGAGAGACCCAGTACTTC. It codes for CASSVVSSGVGETQYF.

This clonotype turned up a few times. This chain uses TRBV4-1 with TRBJ2-5, with 8 nucleotides matching TRBD1. The CDR3 is 15 amino acids. The germline V gene has CDR1 MGHRA and CDR2 YSYEKL. V trimming: 3 bases; J trimming: 3 bases; junction bases outside the gene matches: 6. The CDR3 DNA reads as TGCGCCAGCAGCCAGGGCAGGGGGCTGAAAGAGACCCAGTACTTC. This codes for CASSQGRGLKETQYF.

This clonotype was recorded a few times. This chain joins TRBV12-3 or TRBV12-4 and TRBJ2-2; 10 bases align to TRBD1. V lost 5 bases to trimming and J lost 7 bases; unmatched junction nucleotides: 4. CDR3 length: 14 amino acids. The CDR3: CASSTGTGDGELFF. The CDR3, as DNA: TGTGCCAGCAGTACGGGGACAGGGGACGGGGAGCTGTTTTTT.

There are a few counts of this clonotype. The chain links TRBV4-3 to TRBJ2-7; D perhaps matches TRBD1 (5 bases). The CDR3 length is 16 residues. The ends were cut back, 3 bases at V and 1 base at J, with 16 bases in the middle. Germline CDR1 and CDR2: LGHNA and YSLEER. CDR3 nucleotides: TGCGCCAGCAGCCAGGACCTGGCAGGGTCATCCTACGAGCAGTACTTC. Amino acids: CASSQDLAGSSYEQYF.

This clonotype has just a few counts. The chain links TRBV29-1 to TRBJ2-1; 12 positions match TRBD2. Germline V gene sequence: CDR1 SQVTM, CDR2 ANQGSEA. Germline trimming cut 6 bases from V and 7 bases from J; bases unmatched to any gene: 7. The CDR3 contains 14 residues. The CDR3 DNA is TGCAGCGTGGGGACTAGCGGGCCCTTAAATGAGCAGTTCTTC. Translated: CSVGTSGPLNEQFF.

In its sample, this clonotype was seen a few times. The V call is TRBV6-1, the J call TRBJ1-4, with D perhaps matching TRBD1 (5 bases). The V gene's germline CDR1 is MNHNS and CDR2 SASEGT. V lost 6 bases, J lost 5 bases, and 22 bases lay in between. The CDR3 contains 17 residues. Here the CDR3 reads CASRSREAGVVNEKLFF. In DNA form, the CDR3 reads TGTGCCAGCAGGTCCCGAGAGGCGGGGGTCGTCAATGAAAAACTGTTTTTT.

This clonotype came up a few times. V is TRBV20-1 and J is TRBJ2-5; TRBD2 might be the D (5 bases). CDR3 length: 12 residues. In germline, CDR1 is DFQATT, CDR2 SNEGSKA (reference sequence). The V end lost 3 bases, the J end lost 5 bases, and 10 bases lay between the germline ends. CDR3 region: CSASTRGETQYF. The CDR3, as DNA: TGCAGTGCTAGTACTAGAGGGGAGACCCAGTACTTC.

This clonotype has only a few counts. The genes are TRBV2 and TRBJ2-5; TRBD2 matches at 8 bases. V was pared by 3 bases and J by 0 bases, with 6 bases of the junction left unmatched. The CDR3 loop spans 16 amino acids. Germline V lookup: CDR1 SNHLY, CDR2 FYNNEI. Here the CDR3 DNA reads TGTGCCAGCAGTGACGGGGTGCGGGGGGACCAAGAGACCCAGTACTTC. This translates into CASSDGVRGDQETQYF.

Many counts were recorded for this clonotype. The V call is TRBV7-2, the J call TRBJ2-2; D possibly corresponds to TRBD2 (7 bases). CDR1 is SGHTA, CDR2 FQGNSA, per germline. The CDR3 runs 16 residues. The V end lost 1 base, the J end lost 5 bases, and 14 bases lay between the germline ends. Here the CDR3 reads CASSLDGGANTGELFF. The CDR3 DNA reads as TGTGCCAGCAGCTTAGATGGGGGGGCTAATACCGGGGAGCTGTTTTTT. The variable domain in full, completed from reference TRBV7-2 and TRBJ2-2, reads GAGVSQSPSNKVTEKGKDVELRCDPISGHTALYWYRQSLGQGLEFLIYFQGNSAPDKSGLPSDRFSAERTGGSVSTLTIQRTQQEDSAVYLCASSLDGGANTGELFFGEGSRLTVL.